This T cell receptor (beta chain) was documented in a study of OX40 agonist ivuxolimab in advanced cancers. With respect to the entire study: Ivuxolimab was a fully human IgG2 agonistic monoclonal antibody targeting the costimulatory receptor OX40 (CD134). The dose-escalation cohort was 82.7% male with a mean age of about 58 years, ranging from roughly 23 to 90. Partial responses were achieved by three dose-escalation patients, of whom one had hepatocellular carcinoma and two had cutaneous melanoma. Intravenous ivuxolimab was administered to patients every 2 weeks at six dose levels: 0.01, 0.1, 0.3, 1.5, 3 and 10 mg/kg. Prior anti-PD-1, anti-PD-L1 or anti-CTLA-4 therapy was permitted, and approximately 40% of dose-escalation patients had received checkpoint inhibitors. Among the approximately 54 dose-escalation patients, some 19 had hepatocellular carcinoma, roughly 15 melanoma, 9 renal cell carcinoma and 9 head and neck cancer. Peripheral TCRbeta sequencing was intended to test whether TCR sequence diversity was altered and clonal T-cell expansion was caused by ivuxolimab. The paper covers the monotherapy dose-escalation part of the phase I ivuxolimab trial, which included N ≈ 57 patients. The study at large found these results: Low levels of normalized T-cell clonal expansion were also seen in some patients who did not respond. After ivuxolimab, expanded clones were on average more numerous among CD8+ T cells than among CD4+ T cells. The antigen specificity of the peripheral T cells that underwent clonal expansion was not determined. In the 0.1-3.0 mg/kg groups, partial responders were among the patients with the lowest normalized peripheral clonal expansion, particularly in CD8+ T cells. Clonal expansion of both CD4+ and CD8+ blood T cells was observed from baseline to week 6 at doses 0.1 to 3.0 mg/kg.

CDR1 and CDR2 are read off the germline V gene as SGHDN and FVKESK. Its CDR3 holds 17 amino acids, cysteine through phenylalanine. CDR3 DNA is the only sequence kept; it has 51 bases, read in frame from the first base. V is shortened by 1 base, J by 4 bases, and the region joining them spans 16 bases. For sequencing of the TCRbeta CDR3 region, genomic DNA was extracted from the sorted cells. The immunoSEQ Assay was used to sequence the TCRbeta CDR3 regions. Imported from immuneACCESS, the table was reduced by TCRdb to in-frame sequences with V and J called. These copies leave out some clones; in studies compared against another copy, an unresolved V gene accounts for under half, and the cause of the remainder is not known. Within this sample are 35,000 to 45,000 clones, with around 90% of them counted one time only. The top ten constitute 12% to 15% of the sample. Worth noting for this clone: The antigen it binds to is not known. One base away there is no much larger clone; base qualities are not given.

Patients with autoimmune disease history or receiving systemic immunosuppression were excluded from the trial. In every dose cohort, peripheral blood was drawn for TCR sequencing at baseline, cycle 4 day 1, and cycle 7 day 1. The samples were drawn from a first-in-human, open-label, multicenter phase I dose-escalation trial of ivuxolimab. Adults with locally advanced or metastatic melanoma, renal cell, hepatocellular, or head and neck squamous cell carcinoma were enrolled in the trial. CD4+ and CD8+ T cells were sorted separately from peripheral blood before TCR sequencing. The clonotype originates from an adult with an advanced solid tumor such as melanoma, head and neck, liver or kidney cancer. The sequencing used CD4+ or CD8+ T cells sorted from blood, collected in a trial of the OX40 agonist ivuxolimab. The V and J genes are TRBV14 and TRBJ2-2; a tentative D call is TRBD2 (5 bases match). The CDR3 protein is CASSQGRLGVGTGELFF. The DNA is TGTGCCAGCAGCCAAGGACGCCTGGGAGTGGGCACCGGGGAGCTGTTTTTT. When the CDR3 is completed using the reference TRBV14 and TRBJ2-2 genes on either side, the full variable domain is EAGVTQFPSHSVIEKGQTVTLRCDPISGHDNLYWYRRVMGKEIKFLLHFVKESKQDESGMPNNRFLAERTGGTYSTLKVQPAELEDSGVYFCASSQGRLGVGTGELFFGEGSRLTVL.